This is a list of T cell receptor beta chains from one sample in a study of molecular identifiers for immune sequencing clone quantification. TCRdb re-derived calls from the PCR reads in MiXCR, one entry per CDR3 protein. Of 400,000 to 600,000 distinct CDR3 sequences listed, 20% to 25% are singletons. The sequenced material came from naive CD8+ T cells from blood, with Jurkat cell RNA spiked in. The receptors come from a human donor in good health. Some libraries in this study had Jurkat cell RNA spiked in. The CDR3 runs from the conserved cysteine through the conserved F or W. A D gene is named only where the DNA matches it firmly. Rows give clone size only sometimes, using once, few, many, or a class for an expanded clone.

clone_size	d_call	cdr3_length	j_call	v_call	cdr3_aa	cdr3_nt
many	.	16	TRBJ1-2	TRBV2	CASSDEWRGTNYGYTF	TGTGCCAGCAGTGATGAATGGCGGGGGACTAACTATGGCTACACCTTC
.	TRBD1	14	TRBJ2-1	TRBV7-3	CASSRGTGGDEQFF	TGTGCCAGCAGCCGGGGGACAGGGGGAGATGAGCAGTTCTTC
few	.	14	TRBJ1-4	TRBV4-3	CASSPNWGNEKLFF	TGCGCCAGCAGCCCTAATTGGGGTAATGAAAAACTGTTTTTT
many	.	16	TRBJ1-4	TRBV4-1	CASSPYLQATNEKLFF	TGCGCCAGCAGCCCATACCTACAGGCGACTAATGAAAAACTGTTTTTT
.	.	13	TRBJ2-5	TRBV6-1	CASMSGAWETQYF	TGTGCCAGCATGTCGGGGGCTTGGGAGACCCAGTACTTC
many	TRBD2	17	TRBJ2-3	TRBV7-6	CASSSGGSGRAPDTQYF	TGTGCCAGCAGCTCAGGGGGTAGCGGGAGGGCCCCAGATACGCAGTATTTT
many	.	13	TRBJ2-7	TRBV27	CASTDRQTYEQYF	TGTGCCAGCACCGACAGGCAGACCTACGAGCAGTACTTC
many	.	11	TRBJ2-2	TRBV9	CASSGSGELFF	TGTGCCAGCAGCGGTAGTGGGGAGCTGTTTTTT
few	TRBD1	16	TRBJ2-2	TRBV7-6	CASREGQGGSTGELFF	TGTGCCAGCAGGGAGGGACAGGGGGGATCAACCGGGGAGCTGTTTTTT
few	.	13	TRBJ2-3	TRBV19	CASSIPRTDTQYF	TGTGCCAGTAGTATACCCCGGACAGATACGCAGTATTTT
many	TRBD2	15	TRBJ2-3	TRBV7-9	CASRTGLSIEDTQYF	TGTGCCAGCAGGACGGGACTATCCATTGAAGATACGCAGTATTTT
.	.	17	TRBJ1-5	TRBV5-1	CASSLGDGQYSNQPQHF	TGCGCCAGCAGCTTGGGGGATGGACAGTATAGCAATCAGCCCCAGCATTTT
many	TRBD1	12	TRBJ1-1	TRBV4-1	CASSPSGTEAFF	TGCGCCAGCAGCCCATCGGGGACAGAGGCTTTCTTT
many	.	13	TRBJ2-2	TRBV29-1	CSVLAENTGELFF	TGCAGCGTGTTAGCGGAGAACACCGGGGAGCTGTTTTTT
few	TRBD2	17	TRBJ2-3	TRBV25-1	CASSEFGLAVTTDTQYF	TGTGCCAGCAGTGAGTTCGGACTAGCGGTAACCACAGATACGCAGTATTTT
many	.	16	TRBJ2-1	TRBV7-8	CASSQSRASSYNEQFF	TGTGCCAGCAGCCAGTCGCGCGCGAGCTCCTACAATGAGCAGTTCTTC
many	.	14	TRBJ1-4	TRBV28	CASNFGQYNEKLFF	TGTGCCAGCAATTTCGGACAGTATAATGAAAAACTGTTTTTT
.	.	11	TRBJ2-3	TRBV19	CASSMSDTQYF	TGTGCCAGTAGTATGTCCGATACGCAGTATTTT
many	.	13	TRBJ1-5	TRBV7-2	CASSLWGSQPQHF	TGTGCCAGCAGCTTATGGGGGAGTCAGCCCCAGCATTTT
few	.	12	TRBJ2-1	TRBV6-2/TRBV6-3	CASSYGSNEQFF	TGTGCCAGCAGTTACGGTAGCAATGAGCAGTTCTTC
few	.	15	TRBJ1-3	TRBV5-1	CASSPSDVSGNTIYF	TGCGCCAGCAGCCCCTCGGACGTCTCTGGAAACACCATATATTTT
many	.	14	TRBJ2-5	TRBV7-9	CASSSDRPQETQYF	TGTGCCAGCAGCTCGGACAGACCCCAGGAGACCCAGTACTTC
many	.	17	TRBJ2-1	TRBV29-1	CSVEDLAWDHSYNEQFF	TGCAGCGTTGAAGATCTGGCTTGGGACCACTCCTACAATGAGCAGTTCTTC
few	TRBD2	18	TRBJ2-3	TRBV11-2	CASSSPGLADFSTDTQYF	TGTGCCAGCAGCTCTCCGGGACTAGCGGACTTCAGCACAGATACGCAGTATTTT
many	.	15	TRBJ1-5	TRBV4-3	CASSQDGGGNQPQHF	TGCGCCAGCAGCCAAGATGGAGGGGGGAATCAGCCCCAGCATTTT
few	TRBD1	15	TRBJ2-7	TRBV4-3	CASSQDRTGGDEQYF	TGCGCCAGCAGCCAAGATAGGACAGGGGGGGACGAGCAGTACTTC
few	.	17	TRBJ2-5	TRBV2	CASSESQRDSLLETQYF	TGTGCCAGCAGTGAAAGCCAGCGGGACAGCCTGTTGGAGACCCAGTACTTC
many	TRBD1	14	TRBJ2-3	TRBV7-9	CASSPTGVTDTQYF	TGTGCCAGCAGCCCCACAGGGGTAACAGATACGCAGTATTTT
.	TRBD2	13	TRBJ2-2	TRBV19	CATPGLLTGELFF	TGTGCCACCCCGGGACTATTAACGGGGGAGCTGTTTTTT
.	TRBD1	15	TRBJ1-1	TRBV20-1	CSARGPQGADTEAFF	TGCAGTGCTAGAGGTCCACAGGGGGCTGACACTGAAGCTTTCTTT
many	.	14	TRBJ1-2	TRBV9	CASSVDAGDWRYTF	TGTGCCAGCAGCGTAGACGCAGGGGATTGGCGCTACACCTTC
few	.	14	TRBJ2-2	TRBV9	CASSPQGRAGELFF	TGTGCCAGCAGCCCTCAGGGGCGCGCCGGGGAGCTGTTTTTT
many	.	19	TRBJ2-3	TRBV6-6	CASSSPLTASSSSTDTQYF	TGTGCCAGCAGTTCCCCGCTTACGGCTAGCAGCTCTAGCACAGATACGCAGTATTTT
few	.	13	TRBJ2-2	TRBV5-8	CASCIRGAGELFF	TGTGCCAGCTGCATTCGTGGCGCCGGGGAGCTGTTTTTT
many	TRBD1	16	TRBJ2-2	TRBV3-1	CASSRGTGGDTGELFF	TGTGCCAGCAGCCGAGGAACAGGGGGAGACACCGGGGAGCTGTTTTTT
few	TRBD2	13	TRBJ2-2	TRBV27	CASTGGWGGELFF	TGTGCCAGCACGGGAGGGTGGGGCGGGGAGCTGTTTTTT
few	TRBD1	14	TRBJ1-1	TRBV10-3	CAISEPGQGTEAFF	TGTGCCATCAGTGAACCGGGACAGGGAACTGAAGCTTTCTTT
.	TRBD2	14	TRBJ2-7	TRBV12-3/TRBV12-4	CASSEGLAVYEQYF	TGTGCCAGCAGTGAGGGACTAGCGGTCTACGAGCAGTACTTC
many	TRBD1	16	TRBJ2-5	TRBV28	CASSPNYRGPQETQYF	TGTGCCAGCAGTCCAAATTACAGGGGCCCTCAAGAGACCCAGTACTTC
few	.	17	TRBJ2-7	TRBV27	CASSSPSSGGPFYEQYF	TGTGCCAGCAGTTCCCCTTCTTCCGGGGGCCCATTCTACGAGCAGTACTTC
.	.	16	TRBJ2-1	TRBV20-1	CSARDRRTATHNEQFF	TGCAGTGCTAGAGATCGGAGGACAGCAACCCACAATGAGCAGTTCTTC
few	.	13	TRBJ1-1	TRBV7-6	CASSLGGVAEAFF	TGTGCCAGCAGCTTAGGGGGGGTTGCTGAAGCTTTCTTT
.	.	12	TRBJ2-7	TRBV12-5	CASGWREGEQYF	TGTGCTAGTGGATGGCGGGAAGGCGAGCAGTACTTC
.	.	16	TRBJ2-7	TRBV4-2	CASSQEGPLAAYEQYF	TGTGCCAGCAGCCAGGAAGGCCCACTAGCCGCCTACGAGCAGTACTTC
many	.	15	TRBJ1-1	TRBV4-3	CASSQDLGGLGEAFF	TGCGCCAGCAGCCAAGACCTGGGGGGACTGGGTGAAGCTTTCTTT
.	.	12	TRBJ1-6	TRBV7-9	CASSQNNPPLHF	TGTGCCAGCAGCCAGAATAATCCACCCCTCCACTTT
.	.	13	TRBJ1-1	TRBV6-2/TRBV6-3	CASSFRVVTEAFF	TGTGCCAGCAGTTTCAGGGTTGTCACTGAAGCTTTCTTT
.	TRBD2	15	TRBJ2-5	TRBV12-3/TRBV12-4	CASSPPSGSLETQYF	TGTGCCAGCAGTCCCCCCAGCGGGAGCTTGGAGACCCAGTACTTC
few	.	14	TRBJ2-7	TRBV6-2/TRBV6-3	CASKRAGGAYEQYF	TGTGCCAGCAAGCGGGCAGGCGGGGCCTACGAGCAGTACTTC
few	.	13	TRBJ2-1	TRBV19	CASSLNTHPEQFF	TGTGCCAGTAGTCTGAACACCCACCCTGAGCAGTTCTTC
.	.	15	TRBJ2-7	TRBV6-1	CASSASTDQSYEQYF	TGTGCCAGCAGTGCCAGCACAGACCAGTCCTACGAGCAGTACTTC
many	TRBD1	15	TRBJ1-5	TRBV4-2	CASSQEPGQAQPQHF	TGTGCCAGCAGCCAAGAACCGGGACAGGCACAGCCCCAGCATTTT
few	TRBD1	17	TRBJ1-3	TRBV5-6	CASSLPGTDPIGNTIYF	TGTGCCAGCAGCTTGCCGGGGACAGACCCGATAGGAAACACCATATATTTT
.	.	15	TRBJ2-5	TRBV20-1	CSARVFGSHQETQYF	TGCAGTGCTAGAGTTTTCGGGAGCCACCAAGAGACCCAGTACTTC